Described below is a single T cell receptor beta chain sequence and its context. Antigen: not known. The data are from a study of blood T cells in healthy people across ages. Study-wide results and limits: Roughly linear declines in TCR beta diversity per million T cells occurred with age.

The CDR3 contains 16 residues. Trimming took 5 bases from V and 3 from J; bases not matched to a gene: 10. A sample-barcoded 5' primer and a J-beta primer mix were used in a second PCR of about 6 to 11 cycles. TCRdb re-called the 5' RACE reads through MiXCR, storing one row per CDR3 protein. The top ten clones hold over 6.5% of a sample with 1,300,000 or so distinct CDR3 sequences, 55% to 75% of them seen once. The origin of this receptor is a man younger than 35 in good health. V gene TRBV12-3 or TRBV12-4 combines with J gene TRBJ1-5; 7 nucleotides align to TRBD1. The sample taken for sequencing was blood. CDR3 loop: CASSPGTDFTNQPQHF. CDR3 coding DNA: TGTGCCAGCAGTCCCGGGACAGACTTTACCAATCAGCCCCAGCATTTT.